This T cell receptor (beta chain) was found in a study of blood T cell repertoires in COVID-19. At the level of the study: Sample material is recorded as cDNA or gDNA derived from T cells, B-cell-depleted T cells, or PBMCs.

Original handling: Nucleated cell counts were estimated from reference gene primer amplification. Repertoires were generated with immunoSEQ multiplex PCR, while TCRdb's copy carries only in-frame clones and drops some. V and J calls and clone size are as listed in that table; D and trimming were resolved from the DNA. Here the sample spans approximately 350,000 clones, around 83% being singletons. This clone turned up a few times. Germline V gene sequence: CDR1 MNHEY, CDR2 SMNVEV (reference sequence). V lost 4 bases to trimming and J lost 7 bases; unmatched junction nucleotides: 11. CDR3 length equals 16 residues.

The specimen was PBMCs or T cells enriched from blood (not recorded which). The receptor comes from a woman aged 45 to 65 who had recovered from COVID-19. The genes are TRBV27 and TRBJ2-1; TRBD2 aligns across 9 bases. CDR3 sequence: CASSSPIRGRGNEQFF. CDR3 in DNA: TGTGCCAGCAGTTCCCCAATCCGCGGGAGGGGTAATGAGCAGTTCTTC.